This TCR beta chain was obtained from a study of blood T cell repertoires in COVID-19. Study-wide background: Samples came from the United States, Italy and Spain, spanning acute and convalescent COVID-19. PBMCs, B-cell-depleted T cells, or T cells were the source of the cDNA or gDNA that made up the material.

Germline V CDR1 and CDR2: SGHRS, YFSETQ. Trimming took 5 bases from V and 3 from J; bases not matched to a gene: 13. The CDR3 has 17 amino acids. In the source study's methods: By means of reference gene primer amplification, nucleated cell counts were estimated. The repertoire was sequenced with immunoSEQ multiplex PCR; TCRdb's copy has only in-frame clones and lacks some. V, J and clone size were drawn from that table, and D and trimming were deduced from the DNA. The sample carries roughly 400,000 clones, around 87% recorded once. The receptor was derived from a woman aged 60-75 years with COVID-19, enrolled during active disease. The chain couples TRBV5-1 to TRBJ1-1, with TRBD1 identical over 10 bases. What was sequenced was peripheral blood. The CDR3 region has the DNA TGCGCCAGCAGTCGAAGGGGGACAGGGGCTCCAGACACTGAAGCTTTCTTT. It codes for CASSRRGTGAPDTEAFF.